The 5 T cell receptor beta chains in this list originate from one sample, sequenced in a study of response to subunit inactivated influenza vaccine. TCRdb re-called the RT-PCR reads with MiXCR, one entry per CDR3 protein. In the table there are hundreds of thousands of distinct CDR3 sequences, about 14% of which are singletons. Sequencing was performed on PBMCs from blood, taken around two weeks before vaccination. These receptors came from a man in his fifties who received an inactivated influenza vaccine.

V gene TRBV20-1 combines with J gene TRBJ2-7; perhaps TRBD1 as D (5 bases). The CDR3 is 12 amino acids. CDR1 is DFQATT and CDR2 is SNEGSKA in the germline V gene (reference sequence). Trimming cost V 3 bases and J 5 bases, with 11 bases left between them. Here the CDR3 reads CSASRVGNEQYF. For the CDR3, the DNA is TGCAGTGCTAGCAGGGTTGGGAACGAGCAGTACTTC.

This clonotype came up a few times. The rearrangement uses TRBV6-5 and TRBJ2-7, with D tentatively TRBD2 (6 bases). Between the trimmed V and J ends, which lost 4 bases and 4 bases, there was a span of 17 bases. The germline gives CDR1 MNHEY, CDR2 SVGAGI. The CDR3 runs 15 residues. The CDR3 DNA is TGTGCCAGCAGTTCCCCGGAGGGAAGGAGATACGAGCAGTACTTC. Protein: CASSSPEGRRYEQYF.

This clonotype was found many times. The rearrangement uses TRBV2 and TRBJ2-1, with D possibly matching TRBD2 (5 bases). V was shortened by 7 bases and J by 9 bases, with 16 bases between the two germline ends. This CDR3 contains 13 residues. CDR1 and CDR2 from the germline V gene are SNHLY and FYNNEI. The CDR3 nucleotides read TGTGCCAGCACCCGAGGACTCATCCGTGAGCAGTTCTTC. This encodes CASTRGLIREQFF.

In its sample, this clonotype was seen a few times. The CDR3 bases are TGCAGTGCTAGAGAAAAAGCGCTCGGGGCTGGCTACACCTTC. Translating it yields CSAREKALGAGYTF. V usage is TRBV20-1 and J usage is TRBJ1-2; the D gene is possibly TRBD1 (5 bases). The CDR3 consists of 14 residues. Trimming took 0 bases from V and 7 from J, leaving 15 bases between them. The V gene's germline CDR1 is DFQATT and CDR2 SNEGSKA (reference sequence).

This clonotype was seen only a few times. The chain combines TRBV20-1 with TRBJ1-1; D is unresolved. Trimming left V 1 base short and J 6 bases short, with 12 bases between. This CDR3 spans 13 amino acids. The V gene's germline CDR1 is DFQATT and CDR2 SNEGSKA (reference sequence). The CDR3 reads CSARVLNRAEAFF. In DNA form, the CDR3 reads TGCAGTGCTAGAGTCTTGAATAGGGCTGAAGCTTTCTTT.